This is a list of T cell receptor beta chains from one sample in a study of cytomegalovirus exposure and HLA in healthy donors. TCRdb's copy holds only in-frame clones and misses some; the assay was immunoSEQ multiplex PCR. Here the sample spans 60,000 to 100,000 clones, under 80% being singletons. Sequences were obtained from PBMCs. The receptors here all came from a male donor in good health and CMV-seropositive. Both conserved end residues are part of each CDR3. The D gene is left open where the match is weak. Some rows have no size entry. The others give once, few or many, or a class for an expanded clone.

j_call d_call clone_size v_call cdr3_nt cdr3_aa
TRBJ1-3 - - TRBV4-1 TGCGCCAGCAGCCAAGATCTAATGCGGCAAGTGGGAAACACCATATATTTT CASSQDLMRQVGNTIYF
TRBJ2-3 TRBD2 once TRBV29-1 TGCAGCGTTGAAGGCCTTCCGGGACTAGCGGGAATAACAGATACGCAGTATTTT CSVEGLPGLAGITDTQYF
TRBJ1-2 - - TRBV18 TGTGCCAGCTCTCCACCCTCCAGCGGCCCCTATGGCTACACCTTC CASSPPSSGPYGYTF
TRBJ2-2 - - TRBV6-5 TGTGCCAGCAGTTACTCAGTCCTGGCAACCGGGGAGCTGTTTTTT CASSYSVLATGELFF
TRBJ2-1 TRBD1 - TRBV28 TGTGTAGCAGGGGGCTACAATGAGCAGTTCTTC CVAGGYNEQFF
TRBJ1-6 - - TRBV5-5 TGTGCCAGCAGCTTGTTGACCGACTATTCACCCCTCCACTTT CASSLLTDYSPLHF
TRBJ2-1 - - TRBV23-1 TGCGCCAGCAGAAAGGGGAAAGGCGATGAGCAGTTCTTC CASRKGKGDEQFF
TRBJ2-7 TRBD2 - TRBV29-1 TGCAGCGTTGAGGGGCGGGGGAGCTCCTACGAGCAGTACTTC CSVEGRGSSYEQYF
TRBJ1-4 TRBD1 - TRBV28 TGTGCCAGCACCCCTGTCGACAGGGGTAATGAAAAACTGTTTTTT CASTPVDRGNEKLFF
TRBJ2-5 TRBD2 - TRBV11-2 TGTGCCAGCACCCGGGGGAGGGCGGGAGAGACCCAGTACTTC CASTRGRAGETQYF
TRBJ1-5 TRBD1 - TRBV19 TGTGCCAGTAGTACGGGACAGGGCCAAGGGGCCCAGCATTTT CASSTGQGQGAQHF
TRBJ1-2 TRBD1 - TRBV5-1 TGCGCCAGCAGCCGCGCGACAGGGGCCCCCGGGGGCTACACCTTC CASSRATGAPGGYTF